These 8 T cell receptor beta chains share one sample of origin, sequenced in a study of Graves' ophthalmopathy and Graves' hyperthyroidism. CDR3 regions of TCR beta were amplified from RNA transcripts. HTBI primers served in a first-round RT-PCR, which a second-round multiplex PCR followed. One entry per CDR3 protein results from TCRdb running MiXCR on the multiplex PCR reads. The sample has 1 million to 1.3 million distinct CDR3 sequences, 35% to 45% seen once. What was sequenced was peripheral blood or thyroid tissue (not recorded which). These receptor sequences come from an adult man with Graves' hyperthyroidism.

In the case of this clonotype: A read error is likely, as this CDR3 ends without the conserved phenylalanine or tryptophan. The DNA is left out, because the CDR3 cannot be placed on it with certainty; the CDR3 is given as TCRdb lists it. The rearrangement links TRBV2 to TRBJ1-1. The CDR3 adds up to 8 amino acids, both ends counted. The germline CDR1 and CDR2 sequences are SNHLY and FYNNEI. Here the CDR3 reads CASRNDVP.

This clonotype has a count of ten or more. The gene calls are TRBV24-1 and TRBJ2-5, with D hard to call. The CDR3 consists of 14 residues. Trimming removed 2 bases at V and 4 bases at J, with 10 bases between. Germline V lookup: CDR1 KGHDR, CDR2 SFDVKD. The CDR3 DNA follows: TGTGCCACCAGTGATTACCGGGCTAGAGAGACCCAGTACTTC. It specifies CATSDYRARETQYF.

Only a few counts were recorded for this clonotype. The gene calls are TRBV7-2 and TRBJ1-1; D remains unclear. Germline CDR1 SGHTA, CDR2 FQGNSA. V was pared by 6 bases and J by 5 bases, with 13 bases between. This CDR3 is built from 13 residues. The DNA for the CDR3 is TGTGCCAGCAGTAGTATGGCGAAGACTGAAGCTTTCTTT. As protein: CASSSMAKTEAFF.

The chain couples TRBV20-1 to TRBJ1-1; no clear D gene. Trimming removed 5 bases at V and 1 base at J, with 17 bases between. This CDR3 spans 15 amino acids. Germline assignment: CDR1 DFQATT and CDR2 SNEGSKA (reference sequence). CDR3 protein: CSAPRWFRGNTEAFF. The CDR3 DNA follows: TGCAGTGCTCCGAGGTGGTTTCGGGGGAACACTGAAGCTTTCTTT.

This clonotype was found many times. The chain is built from TRBV12-3 or TRBV12-4 and TRBJ1-1; 8 bases line up with TRBD1. V was clipped by 6 bases and J by 5 bases; unmatched bases: 5. The CDR3 runs to 13 residues. The CDR3 sequence: CASSPRTGTEAFF. Written as DNA, the CDR3 is TGTGCCAGCAGCCCACGGACAGGGACTGAAGCTTTCTTT.

This clonotype was counted at least ten times. The chain couples TRBV6-6 to TRBJ1-2; 7 bases are shared with TRBD1. Trimming at V came to 6 bases and at J to 5 bases, leaving 9 bases not matched to a gene. CDR1 MNHNY and CDR2 SVGAGI come from the germline V gene (reference sequence). CDR3 length: 14 residues. CDR3 coding DNA: TGTGCCAGCAGCCAAGGGACAGTTCGATATGGCTACACCTTC. Amino acid sequence: CASSQGTVRYGYTF.

In this sample, this clonotype turned up many times. The V and J genes are TRBV20-1 and TRBJ2-5, with 9 bases lining up with TRBD1. The CDR3 is 14 amino acids. After removal of 6 bases from V and 3 bases from J, the junction contained 8 bases not matched to a gene. In germline, CDR1 is DFQATT, CDR2 SNEGSKA (reference sequence). As DNA, the CDR3 is TGCAGTGCCTCCAGGACAGGGGTGAAAGAGACCCAGTACTTC. The encoded protein is CSASRTGVKETQYF.

This clonotype was observed at least ten times. The chain carries TRBV4-2 and TRBJ2-6; no reliable D call. Looked up from germline, CDR1 is LGHNA and CDR2 is YNFKEQ. This CDR3 has 16 amino acids. Between the trimmed V and J ends, which lost 1 base and 0 bases, there was a span of 7 bases. As DNA, the CDR3 is TGTGCCAGCAGCCAAGTAGGGTTCTCTGGGGCCAACGTCCTGACTTTC. It specifies CASSQVGFSGANVLTF.